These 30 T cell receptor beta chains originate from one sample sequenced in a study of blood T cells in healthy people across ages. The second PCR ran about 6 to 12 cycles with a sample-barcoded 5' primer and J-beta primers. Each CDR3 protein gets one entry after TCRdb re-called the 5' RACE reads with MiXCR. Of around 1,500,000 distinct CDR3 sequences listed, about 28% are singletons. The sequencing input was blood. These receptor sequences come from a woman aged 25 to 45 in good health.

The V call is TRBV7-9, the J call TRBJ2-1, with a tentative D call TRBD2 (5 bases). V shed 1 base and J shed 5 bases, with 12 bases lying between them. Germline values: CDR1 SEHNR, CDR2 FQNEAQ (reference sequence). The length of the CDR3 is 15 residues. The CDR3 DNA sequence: TGTGCCAGCAGCTTAGAACTAACGGGGAACAATGAGCAGTTCTTC. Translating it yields CASSLELTGNNEQFF. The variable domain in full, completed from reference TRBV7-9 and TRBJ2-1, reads DTGVSQNPRHKITKRGQNVTFRCDPISEHNRLYWYRQTLGQGPEFLTYFQNEAQLEKSRLLSDRFSAERPKGSFSTLEIQRTEQGDSAMYLCASSLELTGNNEQFFGPGTRLTVL.

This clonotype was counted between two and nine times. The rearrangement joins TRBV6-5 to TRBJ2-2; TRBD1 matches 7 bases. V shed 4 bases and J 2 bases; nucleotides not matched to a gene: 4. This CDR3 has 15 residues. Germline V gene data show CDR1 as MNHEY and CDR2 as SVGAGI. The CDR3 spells CASSWGQSNTGELFF. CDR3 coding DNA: TGTGCCAGCAGTTGGGGACAGTCCAACACCGGGGAGCTGTTTTTT.

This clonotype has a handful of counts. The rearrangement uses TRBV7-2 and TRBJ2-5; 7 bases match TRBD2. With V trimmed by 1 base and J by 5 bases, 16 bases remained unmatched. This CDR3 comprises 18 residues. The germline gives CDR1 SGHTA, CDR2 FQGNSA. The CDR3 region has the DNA TGTGCCAGCAGCTTAGTAGCGATTGGGGCAGGGAGGGCGGAGACCCAGTACTTC. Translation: CASSLVAIGAGRAETQYF.

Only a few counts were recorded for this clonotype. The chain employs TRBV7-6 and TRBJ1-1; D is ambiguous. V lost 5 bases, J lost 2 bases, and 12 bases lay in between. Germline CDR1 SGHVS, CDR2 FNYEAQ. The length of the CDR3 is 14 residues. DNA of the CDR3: TGTGCCAGCAGCGCGGACTTGCGAAACACTGAAGCTTTCTTT. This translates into CASSADLRNTEAFF.

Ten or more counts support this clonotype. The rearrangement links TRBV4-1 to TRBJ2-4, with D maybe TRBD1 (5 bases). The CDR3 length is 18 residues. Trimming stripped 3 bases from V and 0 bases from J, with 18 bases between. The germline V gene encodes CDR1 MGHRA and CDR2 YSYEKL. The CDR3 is CASSHSNMTDLAKNIQYF. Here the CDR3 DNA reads TGCGCCAGCAGCCACTCCAACATGACAGATCTAGCCAAAAACATTCAGTACTTC.

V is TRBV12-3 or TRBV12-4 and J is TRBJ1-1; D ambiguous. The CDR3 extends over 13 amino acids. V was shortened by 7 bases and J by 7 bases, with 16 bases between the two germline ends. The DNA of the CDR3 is TGTGCCAGCATTCGAGGAAGCGGGTTTGAAGCTTTCTTT. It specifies CASIRGSGFEAFF.

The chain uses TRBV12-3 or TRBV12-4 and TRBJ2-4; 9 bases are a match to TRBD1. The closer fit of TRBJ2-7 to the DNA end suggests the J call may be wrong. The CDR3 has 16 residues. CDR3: CASSLAGQGGTYEQYF. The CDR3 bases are TGTGCCAGCAGTTTAGCGGGACAGGGTGGAACCTACGAGCAGTACTTC.

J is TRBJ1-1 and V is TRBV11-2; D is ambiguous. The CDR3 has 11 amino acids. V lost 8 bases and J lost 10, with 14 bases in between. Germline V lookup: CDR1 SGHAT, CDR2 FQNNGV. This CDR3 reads CASSFAGRAFF. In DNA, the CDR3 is TGTGCCAGCTCCTTTGCAGGTCGAGCTTTCTTT.

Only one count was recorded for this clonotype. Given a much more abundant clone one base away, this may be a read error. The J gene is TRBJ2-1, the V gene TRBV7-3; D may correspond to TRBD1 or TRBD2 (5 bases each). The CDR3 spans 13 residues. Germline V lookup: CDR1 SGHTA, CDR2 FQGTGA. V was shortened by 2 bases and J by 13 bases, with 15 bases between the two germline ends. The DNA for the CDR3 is TGTGCCAGCAGCTTAGACCACGAGGGGACCCAGTTCTTC. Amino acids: CASSLDHEGTQFF.

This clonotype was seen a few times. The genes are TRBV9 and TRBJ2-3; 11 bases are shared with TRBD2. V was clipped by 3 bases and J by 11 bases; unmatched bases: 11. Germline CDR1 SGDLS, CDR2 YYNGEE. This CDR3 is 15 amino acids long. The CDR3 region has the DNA TGTGCCAGCAGCGAACGACTAGCGGGGTTGAATCGGCAGTATTTT. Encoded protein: CASSERLAGLNRQYF.

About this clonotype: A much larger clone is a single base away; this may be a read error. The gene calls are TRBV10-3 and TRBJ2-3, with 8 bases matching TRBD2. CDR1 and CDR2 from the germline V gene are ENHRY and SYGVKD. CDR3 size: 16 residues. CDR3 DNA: TGTGCCACCAGTGAACTAGCGGCACATACGACAGATACGCAGTATTTT. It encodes CATSELAAHTTDTQYF.

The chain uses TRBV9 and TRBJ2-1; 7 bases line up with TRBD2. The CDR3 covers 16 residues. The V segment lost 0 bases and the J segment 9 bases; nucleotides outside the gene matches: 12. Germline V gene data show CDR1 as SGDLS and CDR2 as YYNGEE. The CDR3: CASSVAGGGDVPEQFF. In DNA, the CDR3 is TGTGCCAGCAGCGTAGCTGGCGGGGGAGACGTGCCTGAGCAGTTCTTC.

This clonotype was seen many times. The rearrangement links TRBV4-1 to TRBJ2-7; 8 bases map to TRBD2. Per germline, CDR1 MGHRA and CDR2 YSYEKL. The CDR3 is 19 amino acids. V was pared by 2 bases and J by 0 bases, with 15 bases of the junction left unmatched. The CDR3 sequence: CASSQLTSAFLGSSYEQYF. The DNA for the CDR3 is TGCGCCAGCAGCCAACTGACTAGCGCCTTTCTGGGGAGCTCCTACGAGCAGTACTTC.

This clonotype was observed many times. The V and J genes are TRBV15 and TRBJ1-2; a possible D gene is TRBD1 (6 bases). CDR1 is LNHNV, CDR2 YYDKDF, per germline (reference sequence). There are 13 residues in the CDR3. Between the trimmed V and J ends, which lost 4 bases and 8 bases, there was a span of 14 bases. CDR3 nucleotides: TGTGCCACCAGCAATAGACAGGCGGACGGCTACACCTTC. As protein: CATSNRQADGYTF.

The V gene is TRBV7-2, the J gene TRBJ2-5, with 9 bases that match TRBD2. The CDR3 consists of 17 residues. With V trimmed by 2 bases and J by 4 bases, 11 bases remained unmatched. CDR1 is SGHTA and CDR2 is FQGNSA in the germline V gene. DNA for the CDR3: TGTGCCAGCAGCTTAAGGATGGCGGGAGGGCTCCCAGAGACCCAGTACTTC. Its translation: CASSLRMAGGLPETQYF.

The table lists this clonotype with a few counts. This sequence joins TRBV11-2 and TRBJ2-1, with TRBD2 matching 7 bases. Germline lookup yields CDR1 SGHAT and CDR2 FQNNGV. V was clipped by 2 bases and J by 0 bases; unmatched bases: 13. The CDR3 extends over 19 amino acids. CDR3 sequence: CASSLRKGPRTSSYNEQFF. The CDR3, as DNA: TGTGCCAGCAGCTTACGGAAGGGTCCGCGGACTAGCTCCTACAATGAGCAGTTCTTC.

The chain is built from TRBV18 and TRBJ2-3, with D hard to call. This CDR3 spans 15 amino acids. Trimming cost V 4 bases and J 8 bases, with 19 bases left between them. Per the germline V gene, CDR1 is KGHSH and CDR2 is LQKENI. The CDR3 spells CASSQTTGGGGTQYF. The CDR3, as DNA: TGTGCCAGCTCACAAACGACGGGCGGCGGCGGTACGCAGTATTTT.

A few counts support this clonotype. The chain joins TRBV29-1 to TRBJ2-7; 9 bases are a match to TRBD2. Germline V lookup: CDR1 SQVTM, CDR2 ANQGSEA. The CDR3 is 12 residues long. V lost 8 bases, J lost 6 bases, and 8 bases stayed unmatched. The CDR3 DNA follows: TGCAGCCTCTCAAGGCGGGGGGGCGAGCAGTACTTC. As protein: CSLSRRGGEQYF.

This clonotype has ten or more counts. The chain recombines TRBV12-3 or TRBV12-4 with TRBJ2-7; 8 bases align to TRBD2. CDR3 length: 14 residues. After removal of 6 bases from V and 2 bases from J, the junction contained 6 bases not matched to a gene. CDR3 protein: CASSELAAAYEQYF. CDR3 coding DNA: TGTGCCAGCAGCGAACTAGCGGCAGCCTACGAGCAGTACTTC.

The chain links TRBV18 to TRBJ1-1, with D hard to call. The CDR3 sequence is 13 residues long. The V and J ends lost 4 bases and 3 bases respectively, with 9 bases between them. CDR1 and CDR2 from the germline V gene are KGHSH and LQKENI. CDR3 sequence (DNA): TGTGCCAGCTCACAAAGGCTGGACACTGAAGCTTTCTTT. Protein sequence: CASSQRLDTEAFF.

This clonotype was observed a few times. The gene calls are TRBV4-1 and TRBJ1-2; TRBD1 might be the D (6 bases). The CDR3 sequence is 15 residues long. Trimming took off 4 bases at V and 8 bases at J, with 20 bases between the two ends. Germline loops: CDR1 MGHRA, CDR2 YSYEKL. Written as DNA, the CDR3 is TGCGCCAGCAGCCCCACGAGGGGGTCGCAACCAGGCTACACCTTC. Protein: CASSPTRGSQPGYTF.

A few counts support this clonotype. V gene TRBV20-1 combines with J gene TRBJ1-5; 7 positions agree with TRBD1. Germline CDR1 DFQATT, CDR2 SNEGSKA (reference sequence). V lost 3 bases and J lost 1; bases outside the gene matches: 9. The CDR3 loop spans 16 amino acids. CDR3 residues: CSASSVGRGSNQPQHF. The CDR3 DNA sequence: TGCAGTGCTAGTAGCGTCGGCAGGGGGAGCAATCAGCCCCAGCATTTT.

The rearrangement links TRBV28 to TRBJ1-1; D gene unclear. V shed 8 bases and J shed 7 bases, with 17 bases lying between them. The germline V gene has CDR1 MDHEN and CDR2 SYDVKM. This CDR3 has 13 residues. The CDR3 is CASVPGPSSEAFF. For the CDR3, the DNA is TGTGCCAGCGTTCCAGGACCTTCAAGTGAAGCTTTCTTT.

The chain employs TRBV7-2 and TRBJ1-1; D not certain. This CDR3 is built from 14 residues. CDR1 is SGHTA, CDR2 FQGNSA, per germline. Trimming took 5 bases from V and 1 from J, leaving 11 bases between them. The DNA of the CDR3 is TGTGCCAGCAGCCTTCGAAATACGAACACTGAAGCTTTCTTT. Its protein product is CASSLRNTNTEAFF. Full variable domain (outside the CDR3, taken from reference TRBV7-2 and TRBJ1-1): GAGVSQSPSNKVTEKGKDVELRCDPISGHTALYWYRQSLGQGLEFLIYFQGNSAPDKSGLPSDRFSAERTGGSVSTLTIQRTQQEDSAVYLCASSLRNTNTEAFFGQGTRLTVV.

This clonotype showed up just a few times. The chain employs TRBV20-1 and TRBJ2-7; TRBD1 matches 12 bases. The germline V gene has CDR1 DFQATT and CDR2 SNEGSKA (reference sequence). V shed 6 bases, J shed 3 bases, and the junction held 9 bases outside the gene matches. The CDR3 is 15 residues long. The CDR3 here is CSAGSGTGGFYEQYF. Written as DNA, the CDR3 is TGCAGTGCCGGGAGCGGGACAGGGGGCTTCTACGAGCAGTACTTC.

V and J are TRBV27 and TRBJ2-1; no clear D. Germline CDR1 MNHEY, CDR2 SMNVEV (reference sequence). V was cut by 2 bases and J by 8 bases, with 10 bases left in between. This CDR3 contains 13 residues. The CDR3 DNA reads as TGTGCCAGCAGTTTAGTAAGTCCCCATGAGCAGTTCTTC. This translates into CASSLVSPHEQFF.

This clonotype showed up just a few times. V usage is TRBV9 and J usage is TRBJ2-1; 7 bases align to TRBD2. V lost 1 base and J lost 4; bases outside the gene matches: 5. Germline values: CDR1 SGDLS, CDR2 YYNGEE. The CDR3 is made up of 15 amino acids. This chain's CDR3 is CASSVRLADYNEQFF. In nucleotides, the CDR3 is TGTGCCAGCAGCGTACGACTAGCAGATTACAATGAGCAGTTCTTC. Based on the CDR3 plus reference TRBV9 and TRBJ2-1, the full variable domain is DSGVTQTPKHLITATGQRVTLRCSPRSGDLSVYWYQQSLDQGLQFLIQYYNGEERAKGNILERFSAQQFPDLHSELNLSSLELGDSALYFCASSVRLADYNEQFFGPGTRLTVL.

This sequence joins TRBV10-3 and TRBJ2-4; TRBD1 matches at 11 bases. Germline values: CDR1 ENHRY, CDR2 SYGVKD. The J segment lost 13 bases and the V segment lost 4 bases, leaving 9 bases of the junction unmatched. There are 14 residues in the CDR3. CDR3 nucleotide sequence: TGTGCCATCAGTGCCGGACAGGGGGCCGAAGAGCAGTACTTC. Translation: CAISAGQGAEEQYF.

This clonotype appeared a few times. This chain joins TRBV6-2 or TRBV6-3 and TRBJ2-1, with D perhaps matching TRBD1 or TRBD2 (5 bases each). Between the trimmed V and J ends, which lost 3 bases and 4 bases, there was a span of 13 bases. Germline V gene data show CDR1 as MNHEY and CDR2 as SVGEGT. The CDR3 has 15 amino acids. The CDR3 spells CASSYSGARYNEQFF. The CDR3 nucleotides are TGTGCCAGCAGTTATTCCGGGGCCCGTTACAATGAGCAGTTCTTC.

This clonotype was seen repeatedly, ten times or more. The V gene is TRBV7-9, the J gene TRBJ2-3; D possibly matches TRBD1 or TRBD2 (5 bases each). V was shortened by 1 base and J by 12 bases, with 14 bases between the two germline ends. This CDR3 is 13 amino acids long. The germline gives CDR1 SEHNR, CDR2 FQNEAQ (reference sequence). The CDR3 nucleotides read TGTGCCAGCAGCTTAGGATATCAGGGACGTCAGTATTTT. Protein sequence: CASSLGYQGRQYF. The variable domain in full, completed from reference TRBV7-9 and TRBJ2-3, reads DTGVSQNPRHKITKRGQNVTFRCDPISEHNRLYWYRQTLGQGPEFLTYFQNEAQLEKSRLLSDRFSAERPKGSFSTLEIQRTEQGDSAMYLCASSLGYQGRQYFGPGTRLTVL.